The 25 T cell receptor beta chains presented below share a single source sample, sequenced in a study of graft-versus-host responses after intestinal transplantation. Libraries were prepared by immunoSEQ multiplex PCR; TCRdb keeps only in-frame clonotypes and omits some of them. The sample has 40,000 to 60,000 clones, approximately 88% seen once. Their specific antigens are unknown. The input for sequencing was unstimulated CD4+ T cells sorted from spleen or lymph node cells, taken before transplant. The source is a human donor who was the organ donor for an intestinal transplant.

The genes are TRBV10-1 and TRBJ2-1, with 10 nucleotides matching TRBD1. Germline V gives CDR1 WNHNN, CDR2 SYGVQD (reference sequence). The V gene end was trimmed by 6 bases and the J gene end by 9 bases; junction bases not matched to a gene: 8. CDR3 size: 14 residues. The CDR3 spells CASRSGQGMGEQFF. The CDR3 coding sequence is TGCGCCAGCAGGTCGGGACAGGGGATGGGTGAGCAGTTCTTC.

V gene TRBV9 combines with J gene TRBJ1-2; D unclear. CDR3 length: 16 residues. The V and J ends lost 7 bases and 4 bases respectively, with 23 bases between them. CDR1 is SGDLS and CDR2 is YYNGEE in the germline V gene. CDR3 residues: CASVTQCSRKTYGYTF. DNA for the CDR3: TGTGCCAGCGTTACACAGTGCTCAAGGAAGACCTATGGCTACACCTTC.

V and J are TRBV5-1 and TRBJ2-7; TRBD2 aligns across 8 bases. Germline-derived CDR1 and CDR2 are SGHRS and YFSETQ. V lost 3 bases and J lost 3; bases outside the gene matches: 8. The CDR3 has 15 residues. CDR3 sequence reads: CASSSAGLADYEQYF. DNA for the CDR3: TGCGCCAGCAGCTCGGCCGGACTAGCAGACTACGAGCAGTACTTC.

The rearrangement joins TRBV30 to TRBJ1-1; D is unclear. CDR1 is GTSNPN, CDR2 SVGIG, per germline (reference sequence). V gave up 4 bases and J gave up 1 base, with 7 bases separating them. The CDR3 spans 12 residues. The CDR3 loop reads CAWTRQNTEAFF. CDR3 sequence (DNA): TGTGCCTGGACGCGACAGAACACTGAAGCTTTCTTT. The complete variable domain, with remaining parts taken from reference TRBV30 and TRBJ1-1, reads SQTIHQWPATLVQPVGSPLSLECTVEGTSNPNLYWYRQAAGRGLQLLFYSVGIGQISSEVPQNLSASRPQDRQFILSSKKLLLSDSGFYLCAWTRQNTEAFFGQGTRLTVV.

The chain employs TRBV4-1 and TRBJ1-1; the D is unclear. The CDR3 loop spans 13 amino acids. CDR1 is MGHRA, CDR2 YSYEKL, per germline. Trimming pared 1 base from V and 1 base from J, leaving 4 bases between. In DNA form, the CDR3 reads TGCGCCAGCAGCCAAGCAGGGAACACTGAAGCTTTCTTT. The encoded protein is CASSQAGNTEAFF.

The count of this clone is one. The chain combines TRBV4-3 with TRBJ2-3; 8 bases are shared with TRBD1. The CDR3 totals 15 residues. Germline V gene lookup returns CDR1 LGHNA and CDR2 YSLEER. J was trimmed by 6 bases and V by 4 bases; bases with no gene match: 9. In nucleotides, the CDR3 is TGCGCCAGCAGCCCGGGACAGGCCATTCAGGATACGCAGTATTTT. Residues: CASSPGQAIQDTQYF.

A remark on this clone: Germline is not matched at one junction end, which may reflect a read error. The chain carries TRBV18 and TRBJ2-2; TRBD2 matches 8 bases. The CDR3 spans 17 residues. Germline V gives CDR1 KGHSH, CDR2 LQKENI. Here the CDR3 DNA reads TGTGCCAGCGCACCCGTAGCGGGAACGGTGGACACCGGGGAGCTGTTTTTT. Translating it yields CASAPVAGTVDTGELFF.

CDR3 sequence (DNA): TGCGCCAGCAGCCAAGATCGTGGGGCGTTGAGCTACACCTTC. It is translated as CASSQDRGALSYTF. The V call is TRBV4-1, the J call TRBJ1-2, with D maybe TRBD1 (5 bases). The CDR3 loop spans 14 amino acids. V was cut by 0 bases and J by 9 bases, with 14 bases left in between. Germline CDR1 MGHRA, CDR2 YSYEKL.

The rearrangement uses TRBV7-8 and TRBJ2-1, with 10 bases aligning to TRBD2. The CDR3 contains 19 residues. With 6 bases clipped from V and 0 bases from J, the junction kept 14 bases outside the gene matches. Germline assignment: CDR1 SGHVS and CDR2 FQNEAQ. This chain's CDR3 is CASRRSRIAGGRSYNEQFF. The CDR3 region has the DNA TGTGCCAGCAGAAGATCCCGGATAGCGGGAGGCCGCTCCTACAATGAGCAGTTCTTC.

The chain joins TRBV25-1 to TRBJ1-2; D is uncertain. This CDR3 has 17 amino acids. V lost 1 base to trimming and J lost 6 bases, with 21 bases between them. Germline V lookup: CDR1 MGHDK, CDR2 SYGVNS. The CDR3: CASSEWRGGKGVDGYTF. CDR3 nucleotides: TGTGCCAGCAGTGAATGGAGAGGAGGAAAGGGTGTGGATGGCTACACCTTC.

J is TRBJ2-2 and V is TRBV7-9; D is perhaps TRBD1 (6 bases). The V gene's germline CDR1 is SEHNR and CDR2 FQNEAQ (reference sequence). Trimming shortened V by 2 bases and J by 1 base, and 14 bases separated the two germline ends. There are 17 residues in the CDR3. Written as DNA, the CDR3 is TGTGCCAGCAGCTTAAGGGATGGCAGGGGGAACACCGGGGAGCTGTTTTTT. As protein: CASSLRDGRGNTGELFF.

The CDR3 is CASSLEAAGYTDTQYF. CDR3 sequence (DNA): TGTGCCAGCAGCTTAGAGGCCGCCGGATATACAGATACGCAGTATTTT. The chain recombines TRBV7-6 with TRBJ2-3; D uncertain. The CDR3 runs 16 residues. CDR1 and CDR2 from the germline V gene are SGHVS and FNYEAQ. V lost 1 base and J lost 3, with 14 bases in between.

The table lists this clone with a count of one. The chain joins TRBV11-2 to TRBJ1-3; no clear D gene. V gave up 5 bases and J gave up 3 bases, with 11 bases separating them. There are 14 residues in the CDR3. CDR1 is SGHAT, CDR2 FQNNGV, per germline. CDR3 bases: TGTGCCAGCAGCCAAGGAGGCATTGGAAACACCATATATTTT. This encodes CASSQGGIGNTIYF.

The chain is built from TRBV2 and TRBJ2-3, with D uncertain. Germline V gene sequence: CDR1 SNHLY, CDR2 FYNNEI. The CDR3 is 13 amino acids. The ends were cut back, 8 bases at V and 6 bases at J, with 15 bases in the middle. CDR3 DNA sequence: TGTGCCAGCGACTTAACCCCGCCTGATACGCAGTATTTT. It is translated as CASDLTPPDTQYF.

J is TRBJ1-2 and V is TRBV27; D ambiguous. The CDR3 sequence is 13 residues long. Looked up from germline, CDR1 is MNHEY and CDR2 is SMNVEV (reference sequence). The germline V and J ends were trimmed by 7 bases and 3 bases, with 12 bases remaining between them. The CDR3 here is CASMTTEYYGYTF. The CDR3 nucleotides are TGTGCCAGCATGACCACCGAATACTATGGCTACACCTTC.

The genes are TRBV19 and TRBJ2-1; the match to TRBD2 covers 7 bases. This CDR3 region has 15 residues. Germline assignment: CDR1 LNHDA and CDR2 SQIVND (reference sequence). V lost 4 bases, J lost 0 bases, and 3 bases stayed unmatched. DNA of the CDR3: TGTGCCAGTAGTACCGTAGCGGGCTCCTACAATGAGCAGTTCTTC. The encoded protein is CASSTVAGSYNEQFF.

The CDR3 protein is CASSLAGTGIYEQYF. CDR3 DNA: TGTGCCAGCAGCTTAGCCGGGACAGGGATTTACGAGCAGTACTTC. This chain connects TRBV11-2 to TRBJ2-7; 9 bases are a match to TRBD1. Germline V CDR1 and CDR2: SGHAT, FQNNGV. V dropped 1 base and J dropped 4; count of bases not matched to a gene: 5. The CDR3 totals 15 residues.

V gene TRBV11-3 combines with J gene TRBJ2-3, with 11 bases fitting TRBD2. CDR3 length: 16 amino acids. CDR1 and CDR2 from the germline V gene are SGHNT and YENEEA. V shed 3 bases and J 0 bases; nucleotides not matched to a gene: 2. The CDR3 DNA sequence: TGTGCCAGCAGCTTTAGGACTAGCGGGAGCACAGATACGCAGTATTTT. Its protein is CASSFRTSGSTDTQYF. The full variable domain, with the rest looked up from reference TRBV11-3 and TRBJ2-3, is EAGVVQSPRYKIIEKKQPVAFWCNPISGHNTLYWYLQNLGQGPELLIRYENEEAVDDSQLPKDRFSAERLKGVDSTLKIQPAELGDSAVYLCASSFRTSGSTDTQYFGPGTRLTVL.

V is TRBV11-2 and J is TRBJ1-1, with a possible D match to TRBD1 (6 bases). The CDR3 contains 14 residues. V shed 3 bases and J shed 1 base, with 9 bases lying between them. Germline V gene lookup returns CDR1 SGHAT and CDR2 FQNNGV. CDR3 region: CASSFPGQNTEAFF. Written as DNA, the CDR3 is TGTGCCAGCAGCTTTCCGGGACAGAACACTGAAGCTTTCTTT.

The chain joins TRBV7-9 to TRBJ2-7; 7 positions agree with TRBD2. The CDR3 totals 12 residues. Germline assignment: CDR1 SEHNR and CDR2 FQNEAQ (reference sequence). J was trimmed by 7 bases and V by 1 base; bases with no gene match: 1. CDR3 bases: TGTGCCAGCAGCTTAGTAGCGGGTGAGCAGTACTTC. It translates to CASSLVAGEQYF.

This clone was picked up one time. The chain links TRBV29-1 to TRBJ1-1; D remains ambiguous. Germline CDR1 and CDR2: SQVTM and ANQGSEA. This CDR3 comprises 12 residues. Trimming shortened V by 1 base and J by 7 bases, and 10 bases separated the two germline ends. CDR3 nucleotide sequence: TGCAGCGTTGAAGGGGTTATGGGTGAAGCTTTCTTT. Its protein product is CSVEGVMGEAFF.

V gene TRBV5-1 combines with J gene TRBJ2-7, with 11 bases identical to TRBD2. The CDR3 has 15 residues. With 1 base clipped from V and 2 bases from J, the junction kept 2 bases outside the gene matches. From germline, CDR1 is SGHRS and CDR2 YFSETQ. This CDR3 is CASSLTSGSTYEQYF. CDR3 nucleotides: TGCGCCAGCAGCTTGACTAGCGGGAGTACCTACGAGCAGTACTTC. The full variable domain, with the rest looked up from reference TRBV5-1 and TRBJ2-7, is KAGVTQTPRYLIKTRGQQVTLSCSPISGHRSVSWYQQTPGQGLQFLFEYFSETQRNKGNFPGRFSGRQFSNSRSEMNVSTLELGDSALYLCASSLTSGSTYEQYFGPGTRLTVT.

This chain connects TRBV19 to TRBJ2-7; perhaps TRBD2 as D (5 bases). The CDR3 is 15 residues long. With 3 bases removed from V and 2 bases from J, the gap between germline ends came to 14 bases. CDR1 is LNHDA, CDR2 SQIVND, per germline (reference sequence). This CDR3 is CASSMVSGFTYEQYF. CDR3 bases: TGTGCCAGTAGTATGGTAAGCGGCTTCACCTACGAGCAGTACTTC. Based on the CDR3 plus reference TRBV19 and TRBJ2-7, the full variable domain is DGGITQSPKYLFRKEGQNVTLSCEQNLNHDAMYWYRQDPGQGLRLIYYSQIVNDFQKGDIAEGYSVSREKKESFPLTVTSAQKNPTAFYLCASSMVSGFTYEQYFGPGTRLTVT.

This chain connects TRBV19 to TRBJ2-2; 7 nucleotides line up with TRBD1. Germline V gives CDR1 LNHDA, CDR2 SQIVND (reference sequence). The CDR3 loop spans 14 amino acids. The junction had 0 bases not matched to a gene; V was cut back by 1 base and J by 4 bases. The CDR3 region is CASSIGQGTGELFF. CDR3 nucleotides: TGTGCCAGTAGTATAGGACAGGGCACCGGGGAGCTGTTTTTT. Complete variable domain (other parts from reference TRBV19 and TRBJ2-2): DGGITQSPKYLFRKEGQNVTLSCEQNLNHDAMYWYRQDPGQGLRLIYYSQIVNDFQKGDIAEGYSVSREKKESFPLTVTSAQKNPTAFYLCASSIGQGTGELFFGEGSRLTVL.

This sequence joins TRBV7-9 and TRBJ1-2; TRBD1 might be the D (5 bases). The length of the CDR3 is 14 residues. The germline V and J ends were trimmed by 3 bases and 0 bases, with 8 bases remaining between them. CDR1 and CDR2 from the germline V gene are SEHNR and FQNEAQ (reference sequence). Here the CDR3 reads CASSFLGANYGYTF. CDR3 bases: TGTGCCAGCAGCTTTTTGGGGGCTAACTATGGCTACACCTTC.